Below, one T cell receptor beta chain is given with its context. Its antigen is not yet known. No much larger clonotype is one base removed from it; base qualities were not supplied. V is shortened by 1 base, J by 8 bases, and the region joining them spans 9 bases. The CDR3 sequence holds 13 residues, the cysteine and phenylalanine included. Of all the DNA, just the CDR3 is kept, 39 bases in frame from base 1. Sequences SGHNT (CDR1) and YENEEA (CDR2) are obtained from the germline V gene. Libraries were built with the immunoSEQ multiplex PCR assay. Imported from immuneACCESS, the table was reduced by TCRdb to in-frame sequences with V and J called. These copies leave out some clones; in studies compared against another copy, an unresolved V gene accounts for under half, and the cause of the remainder is not known. The sample table contains approximately 170,000 clones; only one count was recorded for 91% of them. About 1.6% of the sample is in the top ten clones.

These data originate in a study of control samples from healthy donors and cancer patients (dated by TCRdb to the early 2020s). In this chain, TRBV11-3 is recombined with TRBJ2-1, and TRBD2 may be the D gene, going by 5 matching bases. This TCR was recovered from a woman in her 30s in good health. Material: blood. In nucleotide form, the sequence is TGTGCCAGCAGCTTAGCTTGGGAGTATGAGCAGTTCTTC. Translated, this is CASSLAWEYEQFF.